This T cell receptor beta chain was recorded in a study of fetal regulatory T cell absence and autoimmunity. The wider study: Without clinical diabetes, IPEX patients showed exocrine pancreas autoimmunity.

CDR3 size: 13 residues. The V gene lost 3 bases and the J gene lost 4 bases, with 11 bases spanning the gap. The germline CDR1 and CDR2 sequences are SGHDT and YYEEEE. Sequencing was at survey level. The repertoire was sequenced with immunoSEQ multiplex PCR; TCRdb's copy has only in-frame clones and lacks some. The sample has roughly 95,000 clones; approximately 75% are singletons. The sequenced material came from pancreas tissue. This TCR came from a male donor with IPEX syndrome. The chain uses TRBV5-6 and TRBJ2-7; D could derive from TRBD1 or TRBD2 (5 bases each). This chain's CDR3 is CASSCRGRYEQYF. The CDR3 bases are TGTGCCAGCAGCTGTCGGGGCCGGTACGAGCAGTACTTC. Using reference TRBV5-6 and TRBJ2-7 for the parts outside the CDR3, the full variable domain is DAGVTQSPTHLIKTRGQQVTLRCSPKSGHDTVSWYQQALGQGPQFIFQYYEEEERQRGNFPDRFSGHQFPNYSSELNVNALLLGDSALYLCASSCRGRYEQYFGPGTRLTVT.